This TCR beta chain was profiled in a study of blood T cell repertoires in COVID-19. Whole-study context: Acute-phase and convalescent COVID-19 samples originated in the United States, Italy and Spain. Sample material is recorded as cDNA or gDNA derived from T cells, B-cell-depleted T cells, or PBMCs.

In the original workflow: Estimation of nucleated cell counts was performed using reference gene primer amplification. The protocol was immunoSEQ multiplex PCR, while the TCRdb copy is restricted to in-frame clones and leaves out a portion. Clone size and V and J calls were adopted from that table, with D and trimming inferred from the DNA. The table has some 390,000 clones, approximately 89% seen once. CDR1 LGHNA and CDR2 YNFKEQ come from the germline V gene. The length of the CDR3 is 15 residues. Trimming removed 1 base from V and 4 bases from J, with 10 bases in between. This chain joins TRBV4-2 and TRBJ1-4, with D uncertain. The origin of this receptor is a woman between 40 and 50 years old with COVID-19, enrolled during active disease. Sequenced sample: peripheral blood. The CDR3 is CASSQVSGDNEKLFF. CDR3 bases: TGTGCCAGCAGCCAAGTAAGCGGGGATAATGAAAAACTGTTTTTT.